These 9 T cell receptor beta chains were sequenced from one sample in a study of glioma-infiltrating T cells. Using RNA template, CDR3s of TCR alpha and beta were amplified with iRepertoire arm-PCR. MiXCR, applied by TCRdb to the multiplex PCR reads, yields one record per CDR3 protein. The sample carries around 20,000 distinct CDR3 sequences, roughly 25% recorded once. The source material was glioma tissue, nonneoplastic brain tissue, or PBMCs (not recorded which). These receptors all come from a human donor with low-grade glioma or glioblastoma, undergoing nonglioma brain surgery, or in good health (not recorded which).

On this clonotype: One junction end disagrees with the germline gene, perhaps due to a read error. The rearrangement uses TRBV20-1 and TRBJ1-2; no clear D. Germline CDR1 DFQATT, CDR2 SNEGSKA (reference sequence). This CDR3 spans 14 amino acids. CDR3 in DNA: TGCACTGCTAGAGATGCGGTCAAAAACTATGGCTACACCTTC. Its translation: CTARDAVKNYGYTF.

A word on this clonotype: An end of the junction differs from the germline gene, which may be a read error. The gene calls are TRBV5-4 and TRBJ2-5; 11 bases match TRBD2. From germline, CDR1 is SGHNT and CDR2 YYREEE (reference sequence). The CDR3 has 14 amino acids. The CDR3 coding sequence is TGTGCCCGCAGTTTAGCGGGGGGGCAAGAGACCCAGTACTTC. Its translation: CARSLAGGQETQYF.

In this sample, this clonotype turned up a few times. Here the CDR3 DNA reads TGTGCCAGCAGCACGACAGGGGGCTACAATGAGCAGTTCTTC. Its translation is CASSTTGGYNEQFF. The chain couples TRBV7-3 to TRBJ2-1; 9 bases align to TRBD1. The CDR3 runs to 14 residues. The J segment lost 3 bases and the V segment lost 5 bases, leaving 2 bases of the junction unmatched. Looked up from germline, CDR1 is SGHTA and CDR2 is FQGTGA.

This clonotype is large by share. The chain's CDR3 is CASNLGPPPNIDTQYF. The CDR3 DNA reads TGTGCCAGCAATCTGGGACCTCCGCCAAATATAGATACGCAGTATTTT. The chain carries TRBV6-1 and TRBJ2-3, with D perhaps TRBD1 or TRBD2 (5 bases each). Germline CDR1 and CDR2: MNHNS and SASEGT. V gave up 7 bases and J gave up 5 bases, with 22 bases separating them. The CDR3 extends over 16 amino acids.

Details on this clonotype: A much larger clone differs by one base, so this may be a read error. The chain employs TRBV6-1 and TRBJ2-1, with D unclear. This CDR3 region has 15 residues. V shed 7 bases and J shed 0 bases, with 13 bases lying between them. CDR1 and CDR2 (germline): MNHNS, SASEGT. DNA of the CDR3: TGTGCCAGCATTCGCGACATATTCTCCTACAATGAGCAGTTCTTC. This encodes CASIRDIFSYNEQFF.

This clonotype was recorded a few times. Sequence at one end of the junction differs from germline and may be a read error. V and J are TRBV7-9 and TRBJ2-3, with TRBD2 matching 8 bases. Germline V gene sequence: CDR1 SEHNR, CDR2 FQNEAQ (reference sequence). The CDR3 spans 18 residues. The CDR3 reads CASSPLRLSGGDLDTQYF. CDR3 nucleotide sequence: TGTGCCAGCAGCCCCCTTCGTTTATCGGGGGGGGATTTGGATACGCAGTACTTT.

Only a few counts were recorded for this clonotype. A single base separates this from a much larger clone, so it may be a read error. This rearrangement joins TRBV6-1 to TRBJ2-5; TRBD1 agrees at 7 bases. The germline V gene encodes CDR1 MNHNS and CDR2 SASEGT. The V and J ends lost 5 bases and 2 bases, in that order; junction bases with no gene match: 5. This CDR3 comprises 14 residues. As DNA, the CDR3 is TGTGCCAGCAGTCAAAACAGGGGACAAGAGACCCAGTACTTC. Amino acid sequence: CASSQNRGQETQYF.

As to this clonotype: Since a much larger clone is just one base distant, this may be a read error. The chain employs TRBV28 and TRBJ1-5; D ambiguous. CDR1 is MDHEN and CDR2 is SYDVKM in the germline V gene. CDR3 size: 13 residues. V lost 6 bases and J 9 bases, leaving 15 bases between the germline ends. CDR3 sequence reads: CASRKGWDRPQHF. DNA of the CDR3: TGTGCCAGCAGGAAAGGTTGGGATCGGCCCCAGCATTTT.

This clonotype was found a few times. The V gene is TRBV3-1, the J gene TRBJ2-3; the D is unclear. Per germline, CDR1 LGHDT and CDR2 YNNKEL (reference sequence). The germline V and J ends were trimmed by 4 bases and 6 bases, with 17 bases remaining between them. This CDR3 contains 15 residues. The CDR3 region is CASSRAQLTGDTQYF. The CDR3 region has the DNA TGTGCCAGCAGCCGGGCCCAATTGACGGGTGATACGCAGTATTTT.